These 14 T cell receptor beta chains share one sample of origin, sequenced in a study of blood T cell repertoires in COVID-19. Data came from immunoSEQ multiplex PCR; TCRdb stores just in-frame clones and leaves some out. The data hold 95,000 to 150,000 clones, with nearly 90% observed a single time. The specimen was peripheral blood. The origin of the receptors is a woman older than 75 with acute or convalescent COVID-19.

The chain combines TRBV10-3 with TRBJ1-6, with 8 bases that match TRBD1. The trim removed 3 bases at V and 7 bases at J, leaving 5 bases unmatched. Germline V lookup: CDR1 ENHRY, CDR2 SYGVKD. This CDR3 spans 15 amino acids. The CDR3 reads CAISDWDRLNSPLHF. The CDR3 DNA follows: TGTGCCATCAGTGACTGGGACAGGTTGAATTCACCCCTCCACTTT.

The rearrangement links TRBV10-1 to TRBJ2-1, with a weak D call TRBD2 (6 bases). This CDR3 is built from 15 residues. The germline V gene has CDR1 WNHNN and CDR2 SYGVQD (reference sequence). V dropped 6 bases and J dropped 6 bases, with 18 bases sitting between them. This CDR3 is CASRRSGSALNEQFF. CDR3 coding DNA: TGCGCCAGCAGGAGAAGCGGGTCTGCACTCAATGAGCAGTTCTTC.

The chain joins TRBV19 to TRBJ2-5; 8 nucleotides line up with TRBD2. Germline-derived CDR1 and CDR2 are LNHDA and SQIVND (reference sequence). Trimming took 4 bases from V and 2 from J; bases not matched to a gene: 6. The CDR3 contains 15 residues. The CDR3 is CASSRRGGRQETQYF. Written as DNA, the CDR3 is TGTGCCAGTAGTAGAAGGGGCGGGAGGCAAGAGACCCAGTACTTC.

V is TRBV15 and J is TRBJ2-7; 9 bases fit TRBD2. This CDR3 contains 16 residues. Germline V CDR1 and CDR2: LNHNV, YYDKDF (reference sequence). V trimming: 0 bases; J trimming: 4 bases; junction bases outside the gene matches: 7. CDR3 protein: CATSRDLTSGRYEQYF. CDR3 nucleotide sequence: TGTGCCACCAGCAGAGATCTGACCAGCGGGAGGTACGAGCAGTACTTC.

Here the CDR3 DNA reads TGTGCCTGGTCGCCCGGGACTATCCGAGTGGAGCAGTACTTC. It yields the protein CAWSPGTIRVEQYF. V is TRBV30 and J is TRBJ2-7, with 7 bases fitting TRBD2. The CDR3 contains 14 residues. The germline V gene has CDR1 GTSNPN and CDR2 SVGIG (reference sequence). J was trimmed by 7 bases and V by 5 bases; bases with no gene match: 14.

The V call is TRBV9, the J call TRBJ1-5; TRBD1 might be the D (6 bases). V was pared by 0 bases and J by 7 bases, with 8 bases between. This CDR3 contains 13 residues. In germline, CDR1 is SGDLS, CDR2 YYNGEE. The CDR3 region is CASSVDGGQPQHF. In DNA, the CDR3 is TGTGCCAGCAGCGTAGATGGGGGCCAGCCCCAGCATTTT.

The chain is built from TRBV19 and TRBJ2-7; 9 bases line up with TRBD1. V shed 6 bases and J 2 bases; nucleotides not matched to a gene: 8. CDR3 length: 15 residues. CDR1 LNHDA and CDR2 SQIVND come from the germline V gene (reference sequence). In DNA, the CDR3 is TGTGCCAGTAGAATCGGGACAGGGTCCCCCTACGAGCAGTACTTC. Translating gives CASRIGTGSPYEQYF.

V is TRBV4-3 and J is TRBJ1-2, with 7 nucleotides matching TRBD1. Germline CDR1 reads LGHNA; CDR2 reads YSLEER. The CDR3 sequence is 15 residues long. V was clipped by 0 bases and J by 3 bases; unmatched bases: 4. The DNA for the CDR3 is TGCGCCAGCAGCCAAGAGGGCACAGGGGACTATGGCTACACCTTC. This gives the protein CASSQEGTGDYGYTF.

This chain joins TRBV25-1 and TRBJ2-2; 7 bases agree with TRBD2. The germline V gene has CDR1 MGHDK and CDR2 SYGVNS. This CDR3 contains 13 residues. Unmatched junction bases numbered 4, after V lost 4 bases and J lost 8 bases. The CDR3 protein is CASSGLLAGELFF. The CDR3 DNA follows: TGTGCCAGCAGTGGGCTACTAGCGGGGGAGCTGTTTTTT.

The rearrangement joins TRBV18 to TRBJ1-1, with D perhaps matching TRBD1 (6 bases). V lost 5 bases and J lost 3, with 10 bases in between. The germline V gene has CDR1 KGHSH and CDR2 LQKENI. The CDR3 loop spans 13 amino acids. CDR3 amino acids: CASSDDRHTEAFF. Here the CDR3 DNA reads TGTGCCAGCTCAGATGACAGGCACACTGAAGCTTTCTTT.

The chain combines TRBV11-1 with TRBJ2-7; 10 bases are shared with TRBD2. This CDR3 has 15 amino acids. Germline V gene data show CDR1 as SGHAT and CDR2 as FQDESV (reference sequence). V gave up 5 bases and J gave up 2 bases; unmatched junction bases: 6. The CDR3 nucleotides read TGTGCCAGCAGCCCCGTAGCGGGAGGTACCTACGAGCAGTACTTC. This sequence encodes CASSPVAGGTYEQYF.

The genes are TRBV7-6 and TRBJ1-6; unclear D gene. This CDR3 spans 14 amino acids. V lost 1 base to trimming and J lost 10 bases, with 11 bases between them. Germline V gene lookup returns CDR1 SGHVS and CDR2 FNYEAQ. The CDR3 DNA sequence: TGTGCCAGCAGCTTAGTCAAAGAGGGATCACCCCTCCACTTT. It codes for CASSLVKEGSPLHF.

This rearrangement joins TRBV10-1 to TRBJ1-2; 7 positions match TRBD1. The length of the CDR3 is 13 residues. Germline V gives CDR1 WNHNN, CDR2 SYGVQD (reference sequence). Trimming took 2 bases from V and 5 from J; bases not matched to a gene: 2. CDR3 in amino acids: CASSEDRAYGYTF. CDR3 DNA: TGCGCCAGCAGTGAGGACAGGGCTTATGGCTACACCTTC.

The J gene is TRBJ2-5, the V gene TRBV27, with 7 bases identical to TRBD1. The CDR3 is 20 residues long. The germline CDR1 and CDR2 sequences are MNHEY and SMNVEV (reference sequence). Trimming removed 3 bases from V and 1 base from J; junction bases left unmatched: 20. DNA of the CDR3: TGTGCCAGCAGTTTCCCTCCCCCGGGACAGCTACAGAGCCCCCAAGAGACCCAGTACTTC. Residues: CASSFPPPGQLQSPQETQYF.